This T cell receptor beta chain was captured in a study of blood T cell repertoires in COVID-19. The overall study: Sample material is recorded as cDNA or gDNA derived from T cells, B-cell-depleted T cells, or PBMCs.

Authors' processing steps: Estimation of nucleated cell counts relied on the amplification of reference gene primers. The method was immunoSEQ multiplex PCR; TCRdb's version includes in-frame clones alone and lacks a portion of them. The DNA gave D and trimming, while V, J and clone size come from that table. The sample includes about 300,000 clones, around 90% of them seen just once. Allocation to cohorts depended on clinical history reported by the participants. The germline V gene encodes CDR1 KGHSH and CDR2 LQKENI. V lost 3 bases and J lost 4, with 15 bases in between. This CDR3 is built from 15 residues.

The clonotype originates from a woman aged 30 to 39 who had recovered from COVID-19. Source material: PBMCs or T cells enriched from blood (not recorded which). The chain uses TRBV18 and TRBJ2-5, with TRBD2 as a possible D gene (6 bases). The CDR3 bases are TGTGCCAGCTCACCCCCCGGGATCGGGGGAGAGACCCAGTACTTC. Encoded protein: CASSPPGIGGETQYF.